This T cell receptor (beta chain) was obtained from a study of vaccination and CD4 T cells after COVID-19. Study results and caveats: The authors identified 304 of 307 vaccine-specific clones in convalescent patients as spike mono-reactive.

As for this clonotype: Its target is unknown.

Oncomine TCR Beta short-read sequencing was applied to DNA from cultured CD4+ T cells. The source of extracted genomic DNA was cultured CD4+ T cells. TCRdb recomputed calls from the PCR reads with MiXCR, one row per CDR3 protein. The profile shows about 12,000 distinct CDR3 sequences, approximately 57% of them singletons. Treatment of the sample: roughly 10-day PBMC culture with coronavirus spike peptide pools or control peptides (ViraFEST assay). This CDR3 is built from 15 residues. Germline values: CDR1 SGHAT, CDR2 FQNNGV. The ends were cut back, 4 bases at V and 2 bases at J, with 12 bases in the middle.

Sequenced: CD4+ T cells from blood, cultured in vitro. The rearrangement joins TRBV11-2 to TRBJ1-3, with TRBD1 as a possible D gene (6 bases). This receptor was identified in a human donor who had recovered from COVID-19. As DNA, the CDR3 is TGTGCCAGCAGCTACCGAGGGGGAACTGGAAACACCATATATTTT. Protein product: CASSYRGGTGNTIYF.